The clone carrying this T cell receptor beta chain was counted many times. Its antigen is unknown. From germline, CDR1 is DFQATT and CDR2 SNEGSKA (reference sequence). The CDR3 consists of 15 residues. V was pared by 0 bases and J by 4 bases, with 15 bases between. The data stem from a study of identical twins. Overall study findings and caveats: Insertions were reduced in abundant cord blood beta clonotypes but not in memory repertoires.

No donor was unhealthy or non-Caucasian. Using its own MiXCR run on the 5' RACE reads, TCRdb lists one record per CDR3 protein. The sample carries some 500,000 distinct CDR3 sequences, about 20% recorded once. These data were also reused for a study on T cells expressing NK-cell markers. That report notes: For several donors, the dominant NKG2C+ clonotypes made up roughly 1.0-8% of their CD8+ T cells.

This chain joins TRBV20-1 and TRBJ1-2; D may be TRBD1 (5 bases). This clonotype was obtained from a woman between 18 and 30 years old in good health. The sequencing sample was made of CD4+ T cells sorted from blood. The CDR3 protein is CSAREDSQNFYGYTF. The CDR3 DNA is TGCAGTGCTAGAGAAGACAGCCAAAACTTCTATGGCTACACCTTC.